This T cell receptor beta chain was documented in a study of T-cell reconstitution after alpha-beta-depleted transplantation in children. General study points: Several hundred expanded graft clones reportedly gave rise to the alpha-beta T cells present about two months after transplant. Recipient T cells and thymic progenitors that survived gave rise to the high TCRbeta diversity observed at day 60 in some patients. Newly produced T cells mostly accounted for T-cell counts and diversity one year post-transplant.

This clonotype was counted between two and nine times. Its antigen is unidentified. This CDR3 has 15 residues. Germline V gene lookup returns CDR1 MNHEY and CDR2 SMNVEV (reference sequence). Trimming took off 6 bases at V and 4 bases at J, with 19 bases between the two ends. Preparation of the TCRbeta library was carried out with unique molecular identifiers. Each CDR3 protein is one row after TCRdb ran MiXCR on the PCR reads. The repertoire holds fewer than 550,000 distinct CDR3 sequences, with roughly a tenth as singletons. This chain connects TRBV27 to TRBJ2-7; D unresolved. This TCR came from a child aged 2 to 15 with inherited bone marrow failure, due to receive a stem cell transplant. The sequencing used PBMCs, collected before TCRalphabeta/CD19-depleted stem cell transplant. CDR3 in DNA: TGTGCCAGCAGCCCCCAGCCGACACAGTCATACGAGCAGTACTTC. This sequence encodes CASSPQPTQSYEQYF.